Many counts were recorded for the clone carrying this T cell receptor beta chain. Its cognate antigen is unknown. TCRdb redid the calling of the multiplex PCR reads with MiXCR, one entry per CDR3 protein. Among over 130,000 distinct CDR3 sequences listed, around a third were seen once. The CDR3 loop spans 11 amino acids. Germline loops: CDR1 GTSNPN, CDR2 SVGIG (reference sequence). Trimming shortened V by 2 bases and J by 5 bases, and 3 bases separated the two germline ends. Breast cancer patients provided tissue from their axillary draining lymph nodes. The data belong to a study of breast tumors, draining lymph nodes, adjacent tissues. Study-level points and caveats: That most tumor T cells come from lymph nodes remained unproven.

The chain uses TRBV30 and TRBJ1-4; D uncertain. Sequences were obtained from axillary lymph node tissue. The TCR sequence derives from a female donor with breast cancer. Some clones in this sample may be carry-over from other donors' samples. CDR3 protein: CAWSQNEKLFF. As DNA, the CDR3 is TGTGCCTGGAGTCAGAATGAAAAACTGTTTTTT. Supplemented by reference TRBV30 and TRBJ1-4, the full variable domain reads SQTIHQWPATLVQPVGSPLSLECTVEGTSNPNLYWYRQAAGRGLQLLFYSVGIGQISSEVPQNLSASRPQDRQFILSSKKLLLSDSGFYLCAWSQNEKLFFGSGTQLSVL.